This T cell receptor beta chain was identified in a study of CD4 T cells in relation to SARS-CoV-2 and coronaviruses. The method was immunoSEQ multiplex PCR; TCRdb's version includes in-frame clones alone and lacks a portion of them. Altogether 50,000 to 70,000 clones are present, about 87% being singletons, with the ten largest covering 1.6%. This CDR3 comprises 12 residues. Trimming took 11 bases from V and 3 from J, leaving 10 bases between them. Germline V gene data show CDR1 as SNHLY and CDR2 as FYNNEI. Unexposed donor CD4+ T cells date from about 2011-2018, before the COVID-19 pandemic. This receptor was taken from a human donor in good health. The sample taken for sequencing was memory CD4+ T cells from PBMCs. V and J are TRBV2 and TRBJ2-2; D unclear. The CDR3 loop reads CAQKSDTGELFF. The DNA of the CDR3 is TGTGCCCAGAAATCGGACACCGGGGAGCTGTTTTTT.